This T cell receptor (beta chain) is drawn from a study of blood T cell repertoires in COVID-19. Study summary: T cells, B-cell-depleted T cells, or PBMCs supplied cDNA or gDNA.

The CDR3 sequence is 14 residues long. V was trimmed by 4 bases and J by 0 bases, leaving 9 bases between them. Germline V gene data show CDR1 as LNHDA and CDR2 as SQIVND (reference sequence). The sample holds one count of this clone. Produced via immunoSEQ multiplex PCR; TCRdb's table is partial and in-frame only. Among 80,000 or so clones, 86% were seen once, and the ten largest hold 18%. The receptor was derived from a human donor in a cohort sampled during active COVID-19. The chain recombines TRBV19 with TRBJ1-1; unclear D gene. The sequenced material came from peripheral blood. The CDR3 loop is CASSNSPLNTEAFF. Written as DNA, the CDR3 is TGTGCCAGTAGTAATTCCCCCTTGAACACTGAAGCTTTCTTT.